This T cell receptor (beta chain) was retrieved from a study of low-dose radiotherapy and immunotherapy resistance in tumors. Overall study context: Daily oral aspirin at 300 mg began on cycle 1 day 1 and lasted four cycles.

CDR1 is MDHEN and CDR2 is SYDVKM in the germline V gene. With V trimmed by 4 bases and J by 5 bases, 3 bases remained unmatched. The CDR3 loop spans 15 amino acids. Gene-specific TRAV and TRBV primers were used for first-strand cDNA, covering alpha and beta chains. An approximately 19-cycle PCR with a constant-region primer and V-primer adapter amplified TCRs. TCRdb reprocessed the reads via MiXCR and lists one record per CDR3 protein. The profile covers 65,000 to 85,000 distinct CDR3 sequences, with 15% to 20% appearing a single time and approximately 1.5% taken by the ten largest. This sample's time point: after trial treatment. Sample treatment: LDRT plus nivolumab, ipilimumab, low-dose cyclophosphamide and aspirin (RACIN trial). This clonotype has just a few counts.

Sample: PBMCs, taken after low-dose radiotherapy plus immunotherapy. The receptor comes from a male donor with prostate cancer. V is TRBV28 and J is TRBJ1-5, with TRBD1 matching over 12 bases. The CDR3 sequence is CASSSGTGGYQPQHF. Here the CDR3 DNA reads TGTGCCAGCAGTTCCGGGACAGGGGGCTATCAGCCCCAGCATTTT. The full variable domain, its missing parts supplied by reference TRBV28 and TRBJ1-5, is DVKVTQSSRYLVKRTGEKVFLECVQDMDHENMFWYRQDPGLGLRLIYFSYDVKMKEKGDIPEGYSVSREKKERFSLILESASTNQTSMYLCASSSGTGGYQPQHFGDGTRLSIL.